This T cell receptor (beta chain) appears in the sequencing data of a study of cytomegalovirus exposure and HLA in healthy donors. 13 Jbeta primers and 60 Vbeta primers were used for the PCR. Measured with immunoSEQ multiplex PCR; TCRdb has only the in-frame clones, and not every one. The data show some 190,000 clones, around 85% seen once. With 1 base removed from V and 9 bases from J, the gap between germline ends came to 10 bases. This CDR3 contains 14 residues. CDR1 is MDHEN, CDR2 SYDVKM, per germline. Study-wide results and caveats: Usually a TCR sequence was rare, but some public TCRs were found in many donors.

A note on this clone: The antigen is not known.

Specimen: PBMCs. The chain recombines TRBV28 with TRBJ1-6; D remains unclear. The receptor was isolated from a boy younger than 10 in good health and CMV-seronegative. The CDR3 here is CASSLLGAGSPLHF. The CDR3 DNA reads as TGTGCCAGCAGTTTATTAGGCGCGGGTTCACCCCTCCACTTT.